The T cell receptor (beta chain) under discussion was sequenced for a study of T cell responses to AZD1222 COVID-19 vaccine. Study-level findings and limits: Only 5 or 6 people who got AZD1222 tested seropositive at baseline.

Comment on this clone: Its target is unknown.

Measured with immunoSEQ multiplex PCR; TCRdb has only the in-frame clones, and not every one. Of more than 90,000 clones listed, about four fifths were seen once; the top ten hold approximately 15%. Trimming cost V 2 bases and J 2 bases; bases outside gene matches: 9. The CDR3 is made up of 17 amino acids. CDR1 is LNHDA and CDR2 is SQIVND in the germline V gene (reference sequence). The chain has TRBV19 and TRBJ1-5; 7 positions agree with TRBD1. The receptor comes from an adult who received the AZD1222 COVID-19 vaccine. Here the sequenced sample was peripheral blood, taken 28 days after the second AZD1222 dose. CDR3 nucleotide sequence: TGTGCCAGTAGTATATCAACAGGGGTAGTGCGCAATCAGCCCCAGCATTTT. Residues: CASSISTGVVRNQPQHF.